Below, 25 T cell receptor beta chains from the same sample are listed, as sequenced in a study of cytomegalovirus exposure and HLA in healthy donors. Primers: 60 Vbeta forward and 13 Jbeta reverse. Assay used: immunoSEQ multiplex PCR; TCRdb lists only in-frame clones, some missing. In the table there are over 150,000 clones, over 75% of which are singletons. Sequenced input: PBMCs. The receptors here all came from a boy between 2 and 10 years old in good health and CMV-seronegative.

The V and J genes are TRBV7-6 and TRBJ2-7, with TRBD1 as a possible D gene (5 bases). The CDR3 spans 14 residues. The V end was cut by 1 base, the J end by 2 bases, with 9 bases between. The germline CDR1 and CDR2 sequences are SGHVS and FNYEAQ. The CDR3 spells CASSLGRQTYEQYF. In nucleotides, the CDR3 is TGTGCCAGCAGCTTAGGGAGACAGACCTACGAGCAGTACTTC.

The sample holds a few counts of this clone. The J gene is TRBJ1-4, the V gene TRBV19, with 9 bases that match TRBD1. Germline V gene data show CDR1 as LNHDA and CDR2 as SQIVND (reference sequence). Germline trimming cut 8 bases from V and 5 bases from J; bases unmatched to any gene: 6. The CDR3 consists of 14 residues. Here the CDR3 DNA reads TGTGCCAGTCGCCGGACAGGGGAGAATGAAAAACTGTTTTTT. It specifies CASRRTGENEKLFF.

V is TRBV28 and J is TRBJ2-5, with D perhaps matching TRBD2 (7 bases). The germline gives CDR1 MDHEN, CDR2 SYDVKM. Trimming cost V 2 bases and J 5 bases, with 15 bases left between them. The CDR3 consists of 15 residues. CDR3 sequence reads: CASSLVRGGVETQYF. The CDR3 DNA follows: TGTGCCAGCAGTTTAGTCAGGGGAGGGGTGGAGACCCAGTACTTC.

The V and J genes are TRBV7-8 and TRBJ2-5; D might be TRBD1 (5 bases). CDR3 length: 14 residues. The V and J ends lost 2 bases and 5 bases respectively, with 12 bases between them. The germline V gene has CDR1 SGHVS and CDR2 FQNEAQ. In nucleotides, the CDR3 is TGTGCCAGCAGCTTAAGTACTCAGGGTGAGACCCAGTACTTC. Protein sequence: CASSLSTQGETQYF.

The J gene is TRBJ2-2, the V gene TRBV7-9; 8 nucleotides line up with TRBD1. This CDR3 comprises 15 residues. V gave up 4 bases and J gave up 5 bases; unmatched junction bases: 6. CDR1 is SEHNR and CDR2 is FQNEAQ in the germline V gene (reference sequence). The CDR3 region is CASSSGQGGTGELFF. The CDR3 bases are TGTGCCAGCAGCTCTGGACAGGGTGGGACCGGGGAGCTGTTTTTT.

The chain couples TRBV4-2 to TRBJ2-3; 7 bases are shared with TRBD1. Germline lookup yields CDR1 LGHNA and CDR2 YNFKEQ. The CDR3 loop spans 16 amino acids. With 0 bases clipped from V and 2 bases from J, the junction kept 5 bases outside the gene matches. CDR3 sequence (DNA): TGTGCCAGCAGCCAAGATAAAACAGGGGTCACAGATACGCAGTATTTT. Its translation: CASSQDKTGVTDTQYF.

This clone was seen only once. The V gene is TRBV5-1, the J gene TRBJ2-7; 10 bases are a match to TRBD1. The CDR3 length is 16 residues. Germline V gives CDR1 SGHRS, CDR2 YFSETQ. The J segment lost 2 bases and the V segment lost 4 bases, leaving 9 bases of the junction unmatched. The CDR3, as DNA: TGCGCCAGCAGCCACCGTCCGGGACAGGGGACCTACGAGCAGTACTTC. It is translated as CASSHRPGQGTYEQYF.

The chain joins TRBV4-3 to TRBJ2-3; 10 bases are shared with TRBD2. V lost 0 bases to trimming and J lost 1 base; unmatched junction nucleotides: 7. The CDR3 runs to 18 residues. The germline CDR1 and CDR2 sequences are LGHNA and YSLEER. The CDR3 sequence: CASSQETAGGPGTDTQYF. CDR3 DNA sequence: TGCGCCAGCAGCCAAGAGACAGCGGGGGGGCCTGGCACAGATACGCAGTATTTT.

The chain has TRBV27 and TRBJ2-7; 8 bases map to TRBD2. This CDR3 comprises 14 residues. CDR1 and CDR2 from the germline V gene are MNHEY and SMNVEV (reference sequence). V dropped 7 bases and J dropped 5; count of bases not matched to a gene: 10. The DNA for the CDR3 is TGTGCCAGCAAGGGAGCGGGGGAGTCTAACGAGCAGTACTTC. Translating gives CASKGAGESNEQYF.

V and J are TRBV5-1 and TRBJ2-1, with TRBD1 matching 9 bases. Looked up from germline, CDR1 is SGHRS and CDR2 is YFSETQ. The CDR3 has 13 residues. Trimming removed 4 bases from V and 6 bases from J; junction bases left unmatched: 2. The CDR3 nucleotides read TGCGCCAGCAGCCCGGGACAGGGCAATGAGCAGTTCTTC. Translated, it gives CASSPGQGNEQFF.

The chain is built from TRBV7-3 and TRBJ2-3, with 11 bases that match TRBD2. V shed 2 bases and J 6 bases; nucleotides not matched to a gene: 7. Germline values: CDR1 SGHTA, CDR2 FQGTGA. The CDR3 sequence is 16 residues long. This chain's CDR3 is CASSLLGSGGADTQYF. The DNA for the CDR3 is TGTGCCAGCAGCTTATTGGGTAGCGGGGGGGCGGATACGCAGTATTTT. The full variable domain, in which reference TRBV7-3 and TRBJ2-3 provide the parts outside the CDR3, is GAGVSQTPSNKVTEKGKYVELRCDPISGHTALYWYRQSLGQGPEFLIYFQGTGAADDSGLPNDRFFAVRPEGSVSTLKIQRTERGDSAVYLCASSLLGSGGADTQYFGPGTRLTVL.

The chain couples TRBV9 to TRBJ1-3, with D unresolved. The V end was cut by 6 bases, the J end by 0 bases, with 7 bases between. CDR3 length equals 13 residues. The V gene's germline CDR1 is SGDLS and CDR2 YYNGEE. The CDR3 nucleotides are TGTGCCAGCAAGGGAGGCTCTGGAAACACCATATATTTT. As protein: CASKGGSGNTIYF.

This clone showed up just once. The chain combines TRBV27 with TRBJ2-7; D is uncertain. Between the trimmed V and J ends, which lost 10 bases and 6 bases, there was a span of 7 bases. CDR1 and CDR2 from the germline V gene are MNHEY and SMNVEV (reference sequence). CDR3 length: 9 amino acids. The CDR3 is CATRFEQYF. For the CDR3, the DNA is TGTGCCACACGGTTCGAGCAGTACTTC.

This clone is a singleton in its sample. The V call is TRBV11-1, the J call TRBJ2-7, with 8 positions matching TRBD2. With 8 bases clipped from V and 0 bases from J, the junction kept 9 bases outside the gene matches. Germline assignment: CDR1 SGHAT and CDR2 FQDESV (reference sequence). The CDR3 is 15 residues long. The CDR3 nucleotides read TGTGCCAGCGCCCTTAACAGCGGGGGCTCCTACGAGCAGTACTTC. It specifies CASALNSGGSYEQYF.

The V and J genes are TRBV4-3 and TRBJ1-4, with 9 bases aligning to TRBD1. Germline V gene data show CDR1 as LGHNA and CDR2 as YSLEER. The CDR3 consists of 15 residues. Unmatched junction bases numbered 4, after V lost 2 bases and J lost 6 bases. This CDR3 is CASSQTGQGYEKLFF. The CDR3 nucleotides read TGCGCCAGCAGCCAAACGGGACAGGGATATGAAAAACTGTTTTTT.

This chain connects TRBV15 to TRBJ2-2; 7 bases align to TRBD1. V lost 3 bases, J lost 5 bases, and 6 bases stayed unmatched. The CDR3 spans 15 residues. Germline V gene data show CDR1 as LNHNV and CDR2 as YYDKDF (reference sequence). The CDR3 is CATSRDRLGTGELFF. CDR3 nucleotide sequence: TGTGCCACCAGCAGGGACAGGCTCGGAACCGGGGAGCTGTTTTTT.

The sample holds a few counts of this clone. The V gene is TRBV19, the J gene TRBJ1-2, with 10 bases identical to TRBD1. The CDR3 is 15 residues long. The V and J ends lost 3 bases and 5 bases, in that order; junction bases with no gene match: 6. CDR1 is LNHDA, CDR2 SQIVND, per germline (reference sequence). DNA of the CDR3: TGTGCCAGTAGTATGGCCGGGACAGGGGTATATGGCTACACCTTC. This sequence encodes CASSMAGTGVYGYTF.

This sequence joins TRBV6-5 and TRBJ2-7; no clear D. CDR1 MNHEY and CDR2 SVGAGI come from the germline V gene. V was pared by 2 bases and J by 3 bases, with 17 bases between. CDR3 size: 16 residues. CDR3 sequence reads: CASSYRPLNLNYEQYF. In DNA, the CDR3 is TGTGCCAGCAGTTACCGGCCACTAAACCTCAACTACGAGCAGTACTTC.

This chain connects TRBV10-2 to TRBJ2-3, with 14 bases matching TRBD2. V lost 8 bases, J lost 5 bases, and 9 bases stayed unmatched. CDR1 WSHSY and CDR2 SAAADI come from the germline V gene. The CDR3 length is 16 residues. CDR3 residues: CASARLAGGPGDTQYF. CDR3 bases: TGCGCCAGCGCCCGACTAGCGGGGGGGCCTGGAGATACGCAGTATTTT.

This CDR3 is CASTTGGGHNEKLFF. CDR3 coding DNA: TGTGCCAGCACAACCGGGGGGGGCCATAATGAAAAACTGTTTTTT. The chain combines TRBV6-6 with TRBJ1-4, with D possibly matching TRBD1 (6 bases). The CDR3 length is 15 residues. V was cut by 7 bases and J by 4 bases, with 16 bases left in between. Germline V gene data show CDR1 as MNHNY and CDR2 as SVGAGI (reference sequence).

Concerning this clone itself: The junction departs from the called germline gene at one end, perhaps through a read error. CDR3 region: CASSPFGGGLETQYF. The CDR3 bases are TGTGCTAGCAGCCCTTTTGGGGGAGGGCTGGAGACCCAGTACTTC. The V and J genes are TRBV7-7 and TRBJ2-5; 7 nucleotides match TRBD2. The CDR3 has 15 residues. The germline CDR1 and CDR2 sequences are SSHAT and FNYEAQ (reference sequence). Drawing the rest from reference TRBV7-7 and TRBJ2-5, the complete variable domain is GAGVSQSPRYKVTKRGQDVTLRCDPISSHATLYWYQQALGQGPEFLTYFNYEAQPDKSGLPSDRFSAERPEGSISTLTIQRTEQRDSAMYRCASSPFGGGLETQYFGPGTRLLVL.

The chain is built from TRBV27 and TRBJ1-6; the D gene is possibly TRBD1 (5 bases). CDR1 and CDR2 (germline): MNHEY, SMNVEV (reference sequence). The CDR3 is made up of 13 amino acids. V was shortened by 2 bases and J by 14 bases, with 13 bases between the two germline ends. CDR3 sequence reads: CASSLGGGWALHF. The DNA for the CDR3 is TGTGCCAGCAGTTTAGGGGGGGGTTGGGCCCTCCACTTT.

CDR3 DNA sequence: TGTGGAGGGAGATTGGGGACCGGGGAGCTGTTTTTT. Translation: CGGRLGTGELFF. The chain employs TRBV6-5 and TRBJ2-2, with D perhaps TRBD2 (5 bases). Germline values: CDR1 MNHEY, CDR2 SVGAGI. The CDR3 contains 12 residues.

The V call is TRBV4-1, the J call TRBJ2-3; D remains ambiguous. This CDR3 is 15 amino acids long. Per germline, CDR1 MGHRA and CDR2 YSYEKL. The V gene lost 3 bases and the J gene lost 3 bases, with 13 bases spanning the gap. The CDR3 DNA sequence: TGCGCCAGCAGCCACACCTGGAGTACAACAGATACGCAGTATTTT. It specifies CASSHTWSTTDTQYF.

The chain recombines TRBV4-3 with TRBJ2-1; 10 nucleotides align to TRBD1. This CDR3 contains 17 residues. V shed 4 bases and J 2 bases; nucleotides not matched to a gene: 8. Germline V gives CDR1 LGHNA, CDR2 YSLEER. The CDR3 DNA follows: TGCGCCAGCAGCCGAGGAAGGACAGGGGGTCCCTACAATGAGCAGTTCTTC. Protein sequence: CASSRGRTGGPYNEQFF.